The 17 T cell receptor beta chains listed next were all sequenced from one sample in a study of control samples from healthy donors and cancer patients. The protocol was immunoSEQ multiplex PCR, while the TCRdb copy is restricted to in-frame clones and leaves out a portion. This repertoire shows about 160,000 clones, around 94% found once; its top ten account for about 15%. The sample consisted of PBMCs. The source of these receptors is a man between 60 and 75 years old with colorectal cancer.

V usage is TRBV7-9 and J usage is TRBJ1-3; 9 bases align to TRBD1. The CDR3 extends over 16 amino acids. Germline V gene sequence: CDR1 SEHNR, CDR2 FQNEAQ (reference sequence). Trimming removed 5 bases from V and 2 bases from J; junction bases left unmatched: 7. CDR3 protein: CASSPRTGETGNTIYF. In DNA form, the CDR3 reads TGTGCCAGCAGCCCCCGGACAGGGGAAACTGGAAACACCATATATTTT.

The chain employs TRBV10-2 and TRBJ2-2; no reliable D call. From germline, CDR1 is WSHSY and CDR2 SAAADI. Trimming took off 6 bases at V and 0 bases at J, with 2 bases between the two ends. The CDR3 consists of 12 residues. CDR3 nucleotides: TGCGCCAGCAGGACGAACACCGGGGAGCTGTTTTTT. Translating gives CASRTNTGELFF.

This clone turned up a few times. This sequence joins TRBV5-6 and TRBJ1-4; D gene uncertain. The germline V and J ends were trimmed by 0 bases and 7 bases, with 16 bases remaining between them. The CDR3 is 16 amino acids. The V gene's germline CDR1 is SGHDT and CDR2 YYEEEE. The CDR3 DNA reads as TGTGCCAGCAGCTTGGATCGGTACCCGGCCTCTGAAAAACTGTTTTTT. This gives the protein CASSLDRYPASEKLFF.

The chain uses TRBV7-2 and TRBJ1-5; D is uncertain. Germline-derived CDR1 and CDR2 are SGHTA and FQGNSA. V was trimmed by 1 base and J by 0 bases, leaving 4 bases between them. This CDR3 has 14 residues. The CDR3 region is CASSLGHSNQPQHF. Written as DNA, the CDR3 is TGTGCCAGCAGCTTAGGGCATAGCAATCAGCCCCAGCATTTT.

The rearrangement joins TRBV7-9 to TRBJ2-5; D remains ambiguous. The CDR3 runs 12 residues. Germline assignment: CDR1 SEHNR and CDR2 FQNEAQ (reference sequence). Trimming shortened V by 0 bases and J by 9 bases, and 8 bases separated the two germline ends. CDR3 residues: CASSLAGRAQYF. As DNA, the CDR3 is TGTGCCAGCAGCTTAGCGGGTCGGGCCCAGTACTTC.

V usage is TRBV19 and J usage is TRBJ2-3; 12 positions match TRBD1. The germline V gene has CDR1 LNHDA and CDR2 SQIVND (reference sequence). The CDR3 spans 13 residues. Germline trimming cut 11 bases from V and 4 bases from J; bases unmatched to any gene: 4. The CDR3 spells CAAGQGAADTQYF. CDR3 nucleotide sequence: TGTGCCGCGGGACAGGGGGCCGCAGATACGCAGTATTTT.

The chain links TRBV7-2 to TRBJ2-3; 8 bases map to TRBD2. The CDR3 length is 13 residues. Trimming cost V 5 bases and J 5 bases; bases outside gene matches: 3. Per germline, CDR1 SGHTA and CDR2 FQGNSA. CDR3 region: CASSVGRGDTQYF. For the CDR3, the DNA is TGTGCCAGCAGCGTCGGGAGGGGAGATACGCAGTATTTT.

The gene calls are TRBV7-2 and TRBJ2-5, with TRBD2 as a possible D gene (5 bases). Germline CDR1 reads SGHTA; CDR2 reads FQGNSA. Trimming took 3 bases from V and 5 from J, leaving 16 bases between them. The CDR3 is made up of 15 amino acids. The CDR3 DNA follows: TGTGCCAGCAGCTTTTCCCCGGGGTCAGTGGAGACCCAGTACTTC. Its protein is CASSFSPGSVETQYF.

The chain is built from TRBV12-3 or TRBV12-4 and TRBJ1-5; D not certain. The ends were cut back, 10 bases at V and 3 bases at J, with 13 bases in the middle. The CDR3 has 13 residues. CDR3 in DNA: TGTGCCACTATATGGGCCTACAATCAGCCCCAGCATTTT. This codes for CATIWAYNQPQHF.

The rearrangement links TRBV6-5 to TRBJ1-6; D is ambiguous. This CDR3 region has 15 residues. The V end lost 0 bases, the J end lost 7 bases, and 10 bases lay between the germline ends. Germline assignment: CDR1 MNHEY and CDR2 SVGAGI. CDR3 in DNA: TGTGCCAGCAGTTACTCGGAACACCGAAATTCACCCCTCCACTTT. Translated, it gives CASSYSEHRNSPLHF.

In its sample, this clone was seen once. This chain uses TRBV18 with TRBJ1-3; D is uncertain. The CDR3 consists of 13 residues. The germline gives CDR1 KGHSH, CDR2 LQKENI. Trimming took off 5 bases at V and 3 bases at J, with 8 bases between the two ends. CDR3 nucleotides: TGTGCCAGCTCATCCGGCATTGGAAACACCATATATTTT. Protein: CASSSGIGNTIYF.

This rearrangement joins TRBV27 to TRBJ2-7; 8 bases are a match to TRBD1. From germline, CDR1 is MNHEY and CDR2 SMNVEV (reference sequence). The CDR3 totals 14 residues. The V segment lost 3 bases and the J segment 0 bases; nucleotides outside the gene matches: 1. CDR3 DNA: TGTGCCAGCAGTTTCGGGACAGGCTCCTACGAGCAGTACTTC. Translating it yields CASSFGTGSYEQYF.

The chain recombines TRBV7-6 with TRBJ2-3; 7 nucleotides agree with TRBD2. With V trimmed by 4 bases and J by 0 bases, 13 bases remained unmatched. CDR1 is SGHVS and CDR2 is FNYEAQ in the germline V gene. This CDR3 region has 18 residues. CDR3 amino acids: CASSSLLGGGSSTDTQYF. CDR3 DNA sequence: TGTGCCAGCAGCTCCCTTTTGGGGGGAGGGAGTAGCACAGATACGCAGTATTTT.

The chain links TRBV7-9 to TRBJ2-7; D possibly uses TRBD1 or TRBD2 (5 bases each). The CDR3 covers 13 residues. Trimming shortened V by 10 bases and J by 2 bases, and 15 bases separated the two germline ends. The V gene's germline CDR1 is SEHNR and CDR2 FQNEAQ (reference sequence). The CDR3 DNA follows: TGTGCCACCGACCGGGACCGACCCTACGAGCAGTACTTC. The encoded protein is CATDRDRPYEQYF.

V and J are TRBV5-5 and TRBJ2-7, with 8 positions matching TRBD1. The germline V gene encodes CDR1 SGHKS and CDR2 YYEKEE (reference sequence). The CDR3 is 15 residues long. The V and J ends lost 3 bases and 4 bases, in that order; junction bases with no gene match: 9. The CDR3 nucleotides read TGTGCCAGCAGCTCGGGACAGGTGGGTGCGTACGAGCAGTACTTC. This sequence encodes CASSSGQVGAYEQYF.

The V call is TRBV5-6, the J call TRBJ1-1; D unresolved. CDR1 is SGHDT, CDR2 YYEEEE, per germline. This CDR3 is 14 amino acids long. The V end was cut by 2 bases, the J end by 2 bases, with 10 bases between. The CDR3 nucleotides are TGTGCCAGCAGCTTTATAAGGGCCAACACTGAAGCTTTCTTT. This codes for CASSFIRANTEAFF.

The chain uses TRBV7-8 and TRBJ1-1; D gene ambiguous. V was clipped by 1 base and J by 4 bases, with 13 bases between them. The CDR3 is 15 residues long. CDR1 SGHVS and CDR2 FQNEAQ come from the germline V gene. The CDR3 DNA is TGTGCCAGCAGCTTAGGTAAGGGTACGGGCACTGAAGCTTTCTTT. This sequence encodes CASSLGKGTGTEAFF.